The source of this TCR beta chain is a study of T cells in localized non-small cell lung cancer. Study-wide results and limits: Heterogeneity remains possible, as sequencing covered one tumor region only. Of the top 100 tumor clones, median 57 were in adjacent lung, some 30 among its top 100. Overall survival was longer when the density of T cells in the blood was higher. The highest T cell clonality was in uninvolved adjacent lung, above tumor.

About this clone: Antigen specificity is unknown.

Assay: immunoSEQ multiplex PCR; the TCRdb copy retains only in-frame clones and omits some. The sample records about 21,000 clones, over 85% being singletons. This CDR3 has 17 amino acids. V dropped 1 base and J dropped 1 base, with 15 bases sitting between them. Germline V lookup: CDR1 SGHTA, CDR2 FQGTGA. This clonotype originated in a male donor at least 60 years old with stage I squamous cell lung carcinoma. The rearrangement joins TRBV7-3 to TRBJ2-3, with a weak D call TRBD2 (5 bases). The starting material was peripheral blood, obtained before any cancer treatment. This CDR3 reads CASSLRASPSGTDTQYF. CDR3 DNA sequence: TGTGCCAGCAGCTTAAGGGCTAGCCCCTCTGGCACAGATACGCAGTATTTT.